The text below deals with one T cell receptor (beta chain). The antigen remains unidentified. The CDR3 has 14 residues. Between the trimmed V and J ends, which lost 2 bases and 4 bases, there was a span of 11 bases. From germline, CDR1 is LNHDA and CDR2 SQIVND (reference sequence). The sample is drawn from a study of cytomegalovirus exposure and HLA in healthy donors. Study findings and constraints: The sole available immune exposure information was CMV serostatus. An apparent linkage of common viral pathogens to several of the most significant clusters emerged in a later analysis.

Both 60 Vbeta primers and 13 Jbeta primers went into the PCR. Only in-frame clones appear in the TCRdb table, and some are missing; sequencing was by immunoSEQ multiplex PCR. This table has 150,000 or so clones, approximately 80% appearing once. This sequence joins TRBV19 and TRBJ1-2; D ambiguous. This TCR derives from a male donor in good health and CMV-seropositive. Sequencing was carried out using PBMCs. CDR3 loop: CASSILTTGYGYTF. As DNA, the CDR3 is TGTGCCAGTAGTATACTAACTACCGGCTATGGCTACACCTTC.